A selection of T cell receptor beta chains follows, all from one sample in a study of blood T cell repertoires in COVID-19. Only in-frame clones appear in the TCRdb table, and some are missing; sequencing was by immunoSEQ multiplex PCR. Here the sample spans roughly 120,000 clones, around 91% being singletons. Sequencing was carried out using peripheral blood. All receptors come from a woman between 55 and 75 years old with COVID-19, enrolled during active disease. Both conserved end residues are part of each CDR3. A D gene is named only where the DNA matches it firmly. Only some rows state a clone size, as once, few, many or a class for expanded clones.

J gene: TRBJ1-5
D gene: NA
clone size: NA
V gene: TRBV10-1
CDR3 length: 18
CDR3 DNA: TGCGCCAGCAGTGAGTGGAGGGACGGTAGTTGTAGCAATCAGCCCCAGCATTTT
CDR3 protein: CASSEWRDGSCSNQPQHF

J gene: TRBJ1-3
D gene: NA
clone size: NA
V gene: TRBV5-1
CDR3 length: 16
CDR3 DNA: TGCGCCAGCAGCTTGGCCGTCGGGTTCTCTGGAAACACCATATATTTT
CDR3 protein: CASSLAVGFSGNTIYF

J gene: TRBJ1-4
D gene: NA
clone size: NA
V gene: TRBV4-2
CDR3 length: 21
CDR3 DNA: TGTGCCAGCAGCCAAGGTTCAACAGGTCCTAATGCGCTTGCAACTAATGAAAAACTGTTTTTT
CDR3 protein: CASSQGSTGPNALATNEKLFF

J gene: TRBJ2-7
D gene: TRBD1
clone size: NA
V gene: TRBV18
CDR3 length: 15
CDR3 DNA: TGTGCCAGCTCACGGGGACAGGGGACTACCGGTGAGCAGTACTTC
CDR3 protein: CASSRGQGTTGEQYF

J gene: TRBJ1-1
D gene: NA
clone size: NA
V gene: TRBV3-1/TRBV3-2
CDR3 length: 14
CDR3 DNA: TGTGCCAGCAGGGTCACAGCAACGAACACTGAAGCTTTCTTT
CDR3 protein: CASRVTATNTEAFF

J gene: TRBJ2-1
D gene: NA
clone size: NA
V gene: TRBV19
CDR3 length: 12
CDR3 DNA: TGTGCCAGTAGTATTGGAGGGGCTAAGCAGTTCTTC
CDR3 protein: CASSIGGAKQFF

J gene: TRBJ2-6
D gene: TRBD2
clone size: NA
V gene: TRBV7-3
CDR3 length: 18
CDR3 DNA: TGTGCCAGCAGCCCCGGGACTAGCGGGAGCTCTGGGGCCAACGTCCTGACTTTC
CDR3 protein: CASSPGTSGSSGANVLTF

J gene: TRBJ1-5
D gene: NA
clone size: NA
V gene: TRBV24-1
CDR3 length: 16
CDR3 DNA: TGTGCCACCAGTATAACGGACACTACTAGCAATCAGCCCCAGCATTTT
CDR3 protein: CATSITDTTSNQPQHF

J gene: TRBJ1-1
D gene: NA
clone size: NA
V gene: TRBV7-2
CDR3 length: 15
CDR3 DNA: TGTGCCAGCAGCTTAGCGAGTCCACCTAACACTGAAGCTTTCTTT
CDR3 protein: CASSLASPPNTEAFF

J gene: TRBJ1-1
D gene: NA
clone size: NA
V gene: TRBV18
CDR3 length: 13
CDR3 DNA: TGTGCCAGCTTCGACAGCATGAACACTGAAGCTTTCTTT
CDR3 protein: CASFDSMNTEAFF

J gene: TRBJ1-6
D gene: TRBD1
clone size: few
V gene: TRBV7-9
CDR3 length: 17
CDR3 DNA: TGTGCCAGCAGTTCCCCGGGACAGAGTCAGGGTAATTCACCCCTCCACTTT
CDR3 protein: CASSSPGQSQGNSPLHF

J gene: TRBJ1-1
D gene: NA
clone size: few
V gene: TRBV7-2
CDR3 length: 16
CDR3 DNA: TGTGCCAGCAGCTTAGTGCTCCAGCCAGGGAAGACTGAAGCTTTCTTT
CDR3 protein: CASSLVLQPGKTEAFF

J gene: TRBJ2-7
D gene: NA
clone size: NA
V gene: TRBV6-1
CDR3 length: 12
CDR3 DNA: TGTGCCAGCAGTGAAGTAGAGTACGAGCAGTACTTC
CDR3 protein: CASSEVEYEQYF

J gene: TRBJ2-5
D gene: TRBD1
clone size: NA
V gene: TRBV7-2
CDR3 length: 15
CDR3 DNA: TGTGCCAGCAGCTCTGACAGGGGGCGGCAAGAGACCCAGTACTTC
CDR3 protein: CASSSDRGRQETQYF

J gene: TRBJ2-7
D gene: TRBD1
clone size: NA
V gene: TRBV5-1
CDR3 length: 15
CDR3 DNA: TGCGCCAGCAGCTTGGTGGACAGGGAGTTAGGGGAGCAGTACTTC
CDR3 protein: CASSLVDRELGEQYF

J gene: TRBJ1-5
D gene: TRBD1
clone size: NA
V gene: TRBV6-2/TRBV6-3
CDR3 length: 16
CDR3 DNA: TGTGCCAGCAGTACCAGAGGACAGGGGGCGTTTCAGCCCCAGCATTTT
CDR3 protein: CASSTRGQGAFQPQHF

J gene: TRBJ2-1
D gene: NA
clone size: NA
V gene: TRBV9
CDR3 length: 17
CDR3 DNA: TGTGCCAGCAGCGTAGGTAGCGCCGGGGTGACTCACAATGAGCAGTTCTTC
CDR3 protein: CASSVGSAGVTHNEQFF

J gene: TRBJ1-1
D gene: NA
clone size: NA
V gene: TRBV6-2/TRBV6-3
CDR3 length: 14
CDR3 DNA: TGTGCCAGCAGTTATCCGAGACAGAACACTGAAGCTTTCTTT
CDR3 protein: CASSYPRQNTEAFF

J gene: TRBJ1-2
D gene: TRBD1
clone size: NA
V gene: TRBV6-5
CDR3 length: 14
CDR3 DNA: TGTGCCAGCACCCAGGGACAGACTAACTATGGCTACACCTTC
CDR3 protein: CASTQGQTNYGYTF

J gene: TRBJ1-1
D gene: NA
clone size: NA
V gene: TRBV12-3/TRBV12-4
CDR3 length: 13
CDR3 DNA: TGTGCCAGCAGTTTTTCAGGGGACACTGAAGCTTTCTTT
CDR3 protein: CASSFSGDTEAFF

J gene: TRBJ1-5
D gene: NA
clone size: NA
V gene: TRBV10-3
CDR3 length: 13
CDR3 DNA: TGTGCCATCAGTGGCAGGGCGAGCCAGCCCCAGCATTTT
CDR3 protein: CAISGRASQPQHF

J gene: TRBJ1-2
D gene: TRBD1
clone size: NA
V gene: TRBV2
CDR3 length: 13
CDR3 DNA: TGTGCCAGCAGTGAAGATCGGGACAGTGGCTACACCTTC
CDR3 protein: CASSEDRDSGYTF

J gene: TRBJ1-2
D gene: NA
clone size: NA
V gene: TRBV6-1
CDR3 length: 13
CDR3 DNA: TGTGCCAGCAGTGAAGCAGGGGTCCATGGCTACACCTTC
CDR3 protein: CASSEAGVHGYTF

J gene: TRBJ1-6
D gene: NA
clone size: NA
V gene: TRBV27
CDR3 length: 13
CDR3 DNA: TGTGCCAGCTCGGGCTCCTATAATTCACCCCTCCACTTT
CDR3 protein: CASSGSYNSPLHF

J gene: TRBJ2-2
D gene: NA
clone size: NA
V gene: TRBV10-3
CDR3 length: 14
CDR3 DNA: TGTGCCATCAGTGAAGGGCCGGGGGCCGGGGAGCTGTTTTTT
CDR3 protein: CAISEGPGAGELFF

J gene: TRBJ2-3
D gene: NA
clone size: NA
V gene: TRBV7-3
CDR3 length: 14
CDR3 DNA: TGTGCCAGCAGCACCCACGGCATCAGGGATACGCAGTATTTT
CDR3 protein: CASSTHGIRDTQYF

J gene: TRBJ2-5
D gene: NA
clone size: few
V gene: TRBV12-3/TRBV12-4
CDR3 length: 13
CDR3 DNA: TGTGCCAGCAGTCCCTCAGGGCAAAAGACCCAGTACTTC
CDR3 protein: CASSPSGQKTQYF

J gene: TRBJ1-1
D gene: NA
clone size: once
V gene: TRBV5-1
CDR3 length: 13
CDR3 DNA: TGCGCCAGCAGCTTGGCGGTTGACACTGAAGCTTTCTTT
CDR3 protein: CASSLAVDTEAFF

J gene: TRBJ2-7
D gene: TRBD1
clone size: NA
V gene: TRBV18
CDR3 length: 14
CDR3 DNA: TGTGCCAGCTCCCAACGGGACAGAGTTTACGAGCAGTACTTC
CDR3 protein: CASSQRDRVYEQYF

J gene: TRBJ1-2
D gene: NA
clone size: NA
V gene: TRBV19
CDR3 length: 14
CDR3 DNA: TGTGCCAGTAGTGAAGGGAGACATTTATATGGCTACACCTTC
CDR3 protein: CASSEGRHLYGYTF

J gene: TRBJ1-5
D gene: NA
clone size: NA
V gene: TRBV2
CDR3 length: 12
CDR3 DNA: TGTGCCAGCAGAGAGGACAGCTCGCCCCAGCATTTT
CDR3 protein: CASREDSSPQHF

J gene: TRBJ2-1
D gene: TRBD1
clone size: NA
V gene: TRBV15
CDR3 length: 18
CDR3 DNA: TGTGCCACCAGCAGGGGTTCCACAGGGGGGAGCCATTACAATGAGCAGTTCTTC
CDR3 protein: CATSRGSTGGSHYNEQFF

J gene: TRBJ1-5
D gene: TRBD1
clone size: NA
V gene: TRBV6-4
CDR3 length: 20
CDR3 DNA: TGTGCCAGCAGTGCCGCCTTCTCGCGTACAGGGGGTGTTAGCAATCAGCCCCAGCATTTT
CDR3 protein: CASSAAFSRTGGVSNQPQHF

J gene: TRBJ1-1
D gene: TRBD1
clone size: NA
V gene: TRBV6-5
CDR3 length: 14
CDR3 DNA: TGTGCCAGCAGCGCCCTACAGGGGAATACTGAAGCTTTCTTT
CDR3 protein: CASSALQGNTEAFF

J gene: TRBJ2-3
D gene: NA
clone size: NA
V gene: TRBV21-1
CDR3 length: 21
CDR3 DNA: TGTGCCAGCAGCCGGCCCGGGGAGACGGGGGGGAGGGAGGAGTACACAGATACGCAGTATTTT
CDR3 protein: CASSRPGETGGREEYTDTQYF

J gene: TRBJ1-6
D gene: NA
clone size: NA
V gene: TRBV7-8
CDR3 length: 15
CDR3 DNA: TGTGCCAGCAGCTTAGCACAGGGAGTTGGTTCACCCCTCCACTTT
CDR3 protein: CASSLAQGVGSPLHF